Below, 14 T cell receptor beta chains from the same sample are listed, as sequenced in a study of T-cell memory formation after mild COVID-19. TCRdb fed the 5' RACE reads into MiXCR, producing one record per CDR3 protein. The table records about 350,000 distinct CDR3 sequences, roughly an eighth of them present only once. Sequenced material: PBMCs or a T cell subset sorted from them (not recorded which). These receptors were taken from a man between 18 and 29 years old who had mild COVID-19 (a few samples of this study predate the infection). Cell type and time point are not known.

The V and J genes are TRBV7-8 and TRBJ2-1; no reliable D call. Trimming left V 2 bases short and J 7 bases short, with 6 bases between. In germline, CDR1 is SGHVS, CDR2 FQNEAQ. There are 12 residues in the CDR3. In DNA, the CDR3 is TGTGCCAGCAGCTTATTCGTGAATGAGCAGTTCTTC. Encoded protein: CASSLFVNEQFF.

This chain uses TRBV5-1 with TRBJ2-2; TRBD1 matches at 12 bases. CDR3 size: 16 residues. Germline CDR1 reads SGHRS; CDR2 reads YFSETQ. V was clipped by 4 bases and J by 4 bases; unmatched bases: 5. CDR3: CASSPGGQGATGELFF. The DNA of the CDR3 is TGCGCCAGCAGCCCTGGGGGACAGGGGGCCACCGGGGAGCTGTTTTTT.

This clonotype showed up just a few times. V and J are TRBV4-2 and TRBJ2-1; 9 bases map to TRBD2. The germline V gene encodes CDR1 LGHNA and CDR2 YNFKEQ. The J segment lost 7 bases and the V segment lost 4 bases, leaving 11 bases of the junction unmatched. This CDR3 comprises 16 residues. The CDR3 protein is CASSRGGAGGQNEQFF. DNA of the CDR3: TGTGCCAGCAGCCGGGGAGGCGCGGGGGGGCAAAATGAGCAGTTCTTC.

This chain connects TRBV12-3 or TRBV12-4 to TRBJ2-6; TRBD1 agrees at 7 bases. This CDR3 is 18 amino acids long. V lost 4 bases, J lost 0 bases, and 9 bases stayed unmatched. CDR3 sequence (DNA): TGTGCCAGCAGTTCAACGACAGGGATTATCTCTGGGGCCAACGTCCTGACTTTC. Its translation is CASSSTTGIISGANVLTF.

The table lists this clonotype with a few counts. This chain joins TRBV12-5 and TRBJ2-7; TRBD1 matches 7 bases. The CDR3 has 12 amino acids. The V gene end was trimmed by 6 bases and the J gene end by 6 bases; junction bases not matched to a gene: 5. Germline V CDR1 and CDR2: LGHNT, FRNRAP. CDR3 residues: CASGQGGSEQYF. The CDR3 coding sequence is TGTGCTAGTGGCCAAGGGGGCTCCGAGCAGTACTTC.

The rearrangement joins TRBV6-2 or TRBV6-3 to TRBJ1-5; D gene uncertain. V gave up 2 bases and J gave up 4 bases, with 9 bases separating them. The CDR3 totals 14 residues. The germline gives CDR1 MNHEY, CDR2 SVGEGT. The CDR3 sequence: CASSYLNRNQPQHF. The CDR3 DNA reads TGTGCCAGCAGTTACCTTAACAGAAATCAGCCCCAGCATTTT.

This clonotype has ten or more counts. The chain carries TRBV12-3 or TRBV12-4 and TRBJ2-5; D is unresolved. The CDR3 runs to 13 residues. V lost 3 bases and J lost 5, with 10 bases in between. CDR3 loop: CASSLKSGETQYF. The CDR3 region has the DNA TGTGCCAGCAGTTTGAAGTCCGGGGAGACCCAGTACTTC.

This clonotype was seen only a few times. The chain links TRBV5-1 to TRBJ1-2; no reliable D call. The germline gives CDR1 SGHRS, CDR2 YFSETQ. The ends were cut back, 0 bases at V and 0 bases at J, with 9 bases in the middle. CDR3 size: 15 residues. CDR3 amino acids: CASSLDGYSNYGYTF. The CDR3 coding sequence is TGCGCCAGCAGCTTGGACGGATACTCTAACTATGGCTACACCTTC.

The rearrangement uses TRBV10-3 and TRBJ2-1; D may be TRBD2 (7 bases). The CDR3 loop spans 12 amino acids. Germline V CDR1 and CDR2: ENHRY, SYGVKD. The V and J ends lost 11 bases and 8 bases respectively, with 16 bases between them. CDR3 protein: CAVRRGGYEQFF. CDR3 DNA sequence: TGTGCCGTTAGAAGGGGGGGTTATGAGCAGTTCTTC.

This clonotype was seen repeatedly, ten times or more. V usage is TRBV7-9 and J usage is TRBJ2-5; D unclear. The germline V and J ends were trimmed by 6 bases and 3 bases, with 14 bases remaining between them. This CDR3 has 14 residues. Per germline, CDR1 SEHNR and CDR2 FQNEAQ (reference sequence). CDR3 nucleotides: TGTGCCAGCAGACAACCGACTGGAAAAGAGACCCAGTACTTC. Its protein is CASRQPTGKETQYF.

This clonotype was found a few times. The chain links TRBV12-3 or TRBV12-4 to TRBJ2-5; a weak D match, TRBD1 (6 bases). The CDR3 has 12 residues. V gave up 5 bases and J gave up 5 bases, with 9 bases separating them. The CDR3 bases are TGTGCCAGCAGTGCCACAGGGGAGACCCAGTACTTC. Its protein is CASSATGETQYF.

This chain connects TRBV6-5 to TRBJ1-5, with 10 positions matching TRBD1. The V and J ends lost 8 bases and 7 bases, in that order; junction bases with no gene match: 11. Germline V gene data show CDR1 as MNHEY and CDR2 as SVGAGI. The CDR3 totals 15 residues. The CDR3 loop reads CASRLTGGASQPQHF. The CDR3 bases are TGTGCCAGCCGATTGACAGGGGGCGCGAGCCAGCCCCAGCATTTT.

The chain uses TRBV7-2 and TRBJ1-1; D perhaps matches TRBD1 (6 bases). The length of the CDR3 is 15 residues. Trimming removed 6 bases from V and 0 bases from J, with 14 bases in between. Germline V gene lookup returns CDR1 SGHTA and CDR2 FQGNSA. CDR3 nucleotides: TGTGCCAGCAGGTTCGCAGGGGCGTTGAACACTGAAGCTTTCTTT. It specifies CASRFAGALNTEAFF.

This clonotype turned up a few times. Here the CDR3 reads CASSPLGQSTGELFF. The CDR3 DNA is TGCGCCAGCAGCCCTTTGGGGCAGTCGACCGGGGAGCTGTTTTTT. The rearrangement joins TRBV4-1 to TRBJ2-2; a weak D match, TRBD1 (5 bases). Trimming shortened V by 4 bases and J by 5 bases, and 14 bases separated the two germline ends. Germline V CDR1 and CDR2: MGHRA, YSYEKL. The CDR3 is 15 amino acids.